This is a list of T cell receptor beta chains from one sample in a study of T cell changes during pregnancy in multiple sclerosis. Generated by immunoSEQ multiplex PCR, the TCRdb table keeps only in-frame clones and is missing some. The data contain tens of thousands of clones, just over 90% of them singletons. Sequencing was performed on peripheral blood, taken in the first trimester of pregnancy. Every receptor here comes from a female donor in good health, enrolled as a control in a pregnancy study. Each CDR3 is given with its conserved first and last residue. The D gene is left open where the match is weak. A row's size may be missing; if present it is once, few, many or a size class.

CASTSSGDNEAFF	TGCGCCAGCACCTCTTCAGGGGACAATGAAGCTTTCTTT	once	TRBV10-1	TRBJ1-1	.
CASSPQGGGYTF	TGTGCCAGCAGCCCGCAGGGAGGTGGCTACACCTTC	.	TRBV7-2	TRBJ1-2	.
CASSKSGEEKLFF	TGTGCCAGCAGTAAGTCAGGGGAAGAAAAACTGTTTTTT	few	TRBV7-9	TRBJ1-4	.
CASSLSVGGGTDTQYF	TGTGCCAGCAGTTTATCCGTTGGCGGGGGCACAGATACGCAGTATTTT	few	TRBV28	TRBJ2-3	.
CASSLRGQGGLGIETQYF	TGTGCCAGCAGCTTGCGAGGACAGGGTGGACTTGGGATAGAGACCCAGTACTTC	.	TRBV5-6	TRBJ2-5	TRBD1
CASSLGGQGETQYF	TGTGCCAGCAGCTTGGGCGGCCAGGGGGAGACCCAGTACTTC	.	TRBV13	TRBJ2-5	.
CASSFFLAGVQETQYF	TGCGCCAGCAGCTTTTTCCTAGCGGGGGTTCAAGAGACCCAGTACTTC	.	TRBV5-1	TRBJ2-5	TRBD2
CASSLDVDISTNQPQHF	TGTGCCAGCAGCTTGGACGTCGACATATCCACAAATCAGCCCCAGCATTTT	.	TRBV5-6	TRBJ1-5	.
CASTLYPGETGELFF	TGTGCCAGTACCCTTTATCCGGGGGAGACCGGGGAGCTGTTTTTT	.	TRBV19	TRBJ2-2	.
CASSERGHSYTEAFF	TGTGCCAGCAGCGAACGGGGACACTCGTACACTGAAGCTTTCTTT	.	TRBV11-2	TRBJ1-1	.
CASSHETKGDEQFF	TGTGCCAGCAGCCACGAAACGAAGGGGGATGAGCAGTTCTTC	.	TRBV6-5	TRBJ2-1	.
CASSLVSGGRRGNTIYF	TGTGCCAGCAGCTTAGTCTCCGGGGGGCGCCGAGGAAACACCATATATTTT	.	TRBV7-9	TRBJ1-3	.
CASSLDSLSTF	TGTGCCAGCAGCTTGGACAGCTTATCCACCTTC	.	TRBV5-4	TRBJ1-2	.
CASSSTGGLYEQYF	TGTGCCAGCAGTTCGACAGGGGGCCTCTACGAGCAGTACTTC	.	TRBV5-4	TRBJ2-7	TRBD1
CASSRRRTGYDNEQFF	TGTGCCAGCAGTCGGCGGCGGACAGGGTACGACAATGAGCAGTTCTTC	.	TRBV28	TRBJ2-1	TRBD1
CASSLGPGRQPQHF	TGTGCCAGCAGTTTAGGGCCTGGGCGTCAGCCCCAGCATTTT	.	TRBV28	TRBJ1-5	.
CAWSVGPSEQFF	TGTGCCTGGAGTGTGGGGCCCAGTGAGCAGTTCTTC	.	TRBV30	TRBJ2-1	.
CASSTGTGDTGELFF	TGTGCCAGCAGTACCGGGACAGGGGACACCGGGGAGCTGTTTTTT	few	TRBV25-1	TRBJ2-2	TRBD1
CASSLNLAGGQDTQYF	TGCGCCAGCAGCTTGAACCTAGCGGGAGGGCAAGATACGCAGTATTTT	.	TRBV5-1	TRBJ2-3	TRBD2
CASSEDNWTQYF	TGTGCCAGCAGTGAAGATAACTGGACGCAGTATTTT	.	TRBV2	TRBJ2-3	.
CASSGSGGRRQETQYF	TGTGCCAGCAGCGGTAGCGGGGGACGACGCCAAGAGACCCAGTACTTC	.	TRBV9	TRBJ2-5	TRBD2
CASSNRAPFGNQPQHF	TGTGCCAGCTCAAACAGGGCCCCGTTTGGCAATCAGCCCCAGCATTTT	.	TRBV27	TRBJ1-5	.
CASSRLVYNEQFF	TGTGCCAGCAGTAGACTAGTTTACAATGAGCAGTTCTTC	.	TRBV6-5	TRBJ2-1	.
CASSLGLAGRPNEQFF	TGCGCCAGCAGCTTGGGTCTAGCGGGGCGCCCCAATGAGCAGTTCTTC	.	TRBV5-1	TRBJ2-1	TRBD2
CASSFGTSAYEQYF	TGCGCCAGCAGCTTCGGGACATCAGCCTACGAGCAGTACTTC	.	TRBV5-1	TRBJ2-7	.
CAWVQGAIGYTF	TGTGCCTGGGTACAGGGGGCGATTGGCTACACCTTC	.	TRBV30	TRBJ1-2	TRBD1
CASSIAQGNTGELFF	TGTGCCAGTAGTATAGCACAGGGAAACACCGGGGAGCTGTTTTTT	.	TRBV19	TRBJ2-2	.
CSVARQGVGNEQFF	TGCAGCGTGGCCCGACAGGGAGTCGGGAATGAGCAGTTCTTC	.	TRBV29-1	TRBJ2-1	TRBD1
CASSEGVWQPQHF	TGTGCCAGCAGCGAGGGGGTATGGCAGCCCCAGCATTTT	.	TRBV27	TRBJ1-5	.
CASSTGQGGSSSYNEQFF	TGTGCCAGCTCCACGGGACAGGGGGGATCGAGCTCCTACAATGAGCAGTTCTTC	.	TRBV11-2	TRBJ2-1	TRBD1
CASSDSAGGSTDTQYF	TGTGCCAGCAGTGACTCTGCGGGGGGAAGCACAGATACGCAGTATTTT	few	TRBV6-4	TRBJ2-3	TRBD2
CASSKSRVNTEAFF	TGTGCCAGCAGTAAAAGCAGGGTGAACACTGAAGCTTTCTTT	.	TRBV6-5	TRBJ1-1	.
CASSRTGQTYEQYF	TGTGCCAGTTCCCGGACAGGGCAAACCTACGAGCAGTACTTC	.	TRBV19	TRBJ2-7	TRBD1
CASSRDSLYGYTF	TGTGCCAGCAGCCGGGACAGTCTCTATGGCTACACCTTC	.	TRBV7-2	TRBJ1-2	TRBD1
CASSAQGAQYF	TGTGCCAGCAGTGCCCAGGGCGCGCAGTATTTT	.	TRBV6-1	TRBJ2-3	.
CASSVSRQGSVSGIQYF	TGTGCCAGCAGCGTCTCCCGACAGGGATCGGTATCAGGGATCCAGTACTTC	.	TRBV9	TRBJ2-5	TRBD1
CASSLYSTGNGGYTF	TGTGCCAGCAGTTTATATTCGACAGGGAATGGCGGCTACACCTTC	.	TRBV28	TRBJ1-2	TRBD1
CASSVQRGFYGYTF	TGTGCCAGCAGTGTACAGAGGGGGTTCTATGGCTACACCTTC	.	TRBV28	TRBJ1-2	.
CASSSMTGGYTDTQYF	TGCGCCAGCAGCTCGATGACAGGGGGTTACACAGATACGCAGTATTTT	once	TRBV5-1	TRBJ2-3	TRBD1
CASRRQDWIDTQYF	TGTGCCAGCAGACGACAGGACTGGATTGATACGCAGTATTTT	.	TRBV6-5	TRBJ2-3	.
CASTDLDRGQTGELFF	TGTGCCAGTACTGATTTGGACAGGGGCCAAACCGGGGAGCTGTTTTTT	.	TRBV19	TRBJ2-2	TRBD1
CASKGGSSYNEQFF	TGTGCCAGCAAAGGCGGGAGCTCCTACAATGAGCAGTTCTTC	.	TRBV7-9	TRBJ2-1	TRBD2
CASSFGRGNTGELFF	TGTGCCAGCAGCTTCGGGCGGGGGAACACCGGGGAGCTGTTTTTT	few	TRBV11-3	TRBJ2-2	.
CASSIGRGGRGDTQYF	TGTGCCAGCAGCATCGGACGGGGGGGCCGAGGAGATACGCAGTATTTT	.	TRBV9	TRBJ2-3	TRBD2
CASSPPGTGTDEQYF	TGTGCCAGCAGCCCTCCCGGGACAGGGACAGACGAGCAGTACTTC	.	TRBV28	TRBJ2-7	TRBD1
CAISLSTGELFF	TGTGCCATCAGTCTCAGTACCGGGGAGCTGTTTTTT	.	TRBV10-3	TRBJ2-2	.
CASSLRGNSEFSGNTIYF	TGTGCCAGCAGCTTAAGAGGCAACTCAGAGTTCTCTGGAAACACCATATATTTT	.	TRBV7-2	TRBJ1-3	.
CASSEGRGLLAYEQYF	TGTGCCAGCAGTGAAGGGAGGGGGCTTCTCGCCTACGAGCAGTACTTC	.	TRBV6-1	TRBJ2-7	.
CASSFPRLAGAGDVYEQYF	TGTGCCAGCAGCTTCCCGAGACTAGCGGGAGCGGGGGACGTCTACGAGCAGTACTTC	medium-sized	TRBV7-8	TRBJ2-7	TRBD2
CASSRRWDTNYGYTF	TGCGCCAGCAGCCGTAGGTGGGACACTAACTATGGCTACACCTTC	.	TRBV5-1	TRBJ1-2	.
CASSSRLGPDTQYF	TGTGCCAGCAGCTCGCGACTAGGCCCAGATACGCAGTATTTT	.	TRBV7-6	TRBJ2-3	.
CASSPAGTGGETQYF	TGTGCCAGCTCACCGGCTGGGACAGGGGGAGAGACCCAGTACTTC	.	TRBV18	TRBJ2-5	TRBD1